Here is one T cell receptor beta chain with its context. This entry comes from a study of blood T cell repertoires in COVID-19. The overall study: Sample material is recorded as cDNA or gDNA derived from T cells, B-cell-depleted T cells, or PBMCs.

The ends lost 0 bases at V and 6 bases at J; junction bases unmatched: 5. The CDR3 runs 14 residues. CDR1 SGHRS and CDR2 YFSETQ come from the germline V gene. Per the study methods: Amplified reference gene primers provided the basis for estimating nucleated cell counts. The data were produced by immunoSEQ multiplex PCR, yet TCRdb's version contains in-frame clones alone and is incomplete. The V and J calls and clone size were taken over from that table, and D and trimming were inferred from the DNA. The table includes some 150,000 clones, around 89% detected once. Sequenced input: peripheral blood. The receptor's source is a woman in her thirties or forties with acute or convalescent COVID-19. J is TRBJ2-5 and V is TRBV5-1; 7 nucleotides line up with TRBD2. CDR3 coding DNA: TGCGCCAGCAGCTTGGTGGGGGGGGATCAGACCCAGTACTTC. Translation gives CASSLVGGDQTQYF.